Listed below are T cell receptor beta chains from one sample, sequenced in a study of cytomegalovirus exposure and HLA in healthy donors. The data were produced by immunoSEQ multiplex PCR, yet TCRdb's version contains in-frame clones alone and is incomplete. The repertoire includes about 140,000 clones, around 80% of them detected once, and 1.5% to 2% sits in the top ten. What was sequenced was PBMCs. The receptors shown here come from a man aged 35 to 55 in good health and CMV-seronegative. Both conserved end residues are part of each CDR3. Each record gives: CDR3 DNA, CDR3 protein, V gene, D gene, J gene, clone size. A D gene is named only where the DNA matches it firmly. Not all rows give a size; the values are once, few, many and, for expanded clones, a class.

CDR3nt: TGTGCCAGCAGCTGGGCAGGGGATCAGCCCCAGCATTTT
CDR3aa: CASSWAGDQPQHF
v_gene: TRBV5-5
d_gene: .
j_gene: TRBJ1-5
abundance: .

CDR3nt: TGCGCCAGCAGTGAGACCACCGGGACTCCCAACCCCTACGAGCAGTACTTC
CDR3aa: CASSETTGTPNPYEQYF
v_gene: TRBV10-2
d_gene: .
j_gene: TRBJ2-7
abundance: .

CDR3nt: TGTGCCAGCAGCTTCCAAGCGGGGGGGCCTGGGTCCTACGAGCAGTACTTC
CDR3aa: CASSFQAGGPGSYEQYF
v_gene: TRBV7-2
d_gene: TRBD2
j_gene: TRBJ2-7
abundance: .

CDR3nt: TGTGCCAGCAGCTTAGGGAGGACGACCCACGGCCCTGGCTACACCTTC
CDR3aa: CASSLGRTTHGPGYTF
v_gene: TRBV7-8
d_gene: .
j_gene: TRBJ1-2
abundance: .

CDR3nt: TGTGCCAGCAGCCGACAGGGGGGAGCCTCTGGAAACACCATATATTTT
CDR3aa: CASSRQGGASGNTIYF
v_gene: TRBV5-4
d_gene: TRBD1
j_gene: TRBJ1-3
abundance: .

CDR3nt: TGTGCCAGCACCCGCCTAGCGACCTGGGGCAATGAGCAGTTCTTC
CDR3aa: CASTRLATWGNEQFF
v_gene: TRBV5-8
d_gene: .
j_gene: TRBJ2-1
abundance: .

CDR3nt: TGCGCCAGCAGTCTAGCGGGGACCGGGGAGCTGTTTTTT
CDR3aa: CASSLAGTGELFF
v_gene: TRBV10-2
d_gene: TRBD2
j_gene: TRBJ2-2
abundance: .

CDR3nt: TGTGCCAGCAGTGCTACAGGGAACGGCTATGGCTACACCTTC
CDR3aa: CASSATGNGYGYTF
v_gene: TRBV27
d_gene: .
j_gene: TRBJ1-2
abundance: .

CDR3nt: TGTGCCAGCAGCTCCCCCACAGGGGGCTCTCGGACCCTCCACTTT
CDR3aa: CASSSPTGGSRTLHF
v_gene: TRBV7-9
d_gene: TRBD1
j_gene: TRBJ1-6
abundance: .

CDR3nt: TGTGCCAGCAGCTTGGCGGGGGTCCCACCGTATGGCTACACCTTC
CDR3aa: CASSLAGVPPYGYTF
v_gene: TRBV5-5
d_gene: .
j_gene: TRBJ1-2
abundance: .

CDR3nt: TGCGCCAGCAGCTTGGGGCTAGCGGGTCCTCCCGGCGAGCAGTACTTC
CDR3aa: CASSLGLAGPPGEQYF
v_gene: TRBV5-1
d_gene: TRBD2
j_gene: TRBJ2-7
abundance: .

CDR3nt: TGTGCCAGTAGTACAGGAACCACCTACGAGCAGTACTTC
CDR3aa: CASSTGTTYEQYF
v_gene: TRBV27
d_gene: .
j_gene: TRBJ2-7
abundance: few

CDR3nt: TGTGCCAGCAGTGAAGAACTGTACAATGAGCAGTTCTTC
CDR3aa: CASSEELYNEQFF
v_gene: TRBV6-1
d_gene: .
j_gene: TRBJ2-1
abundance: .

CDR3nt: TGTGCCAGCAGAATCCTCAAGGGGGCACCCGAGACGAACACTGAAGCTTTCTTT
CDR3aa: CASRILKGAPETNTEAFF
v_gene: TRBV7-9
d_gene: TRBD1
j_gene: TRBJ1-1
abundance: .

CDR3nt: TGCGCCAGCGCCGATGGACTAGCGGGAGCGGGGGAGCAGTACTTC
CDR3aa: CASADGLAGAGEQYF
v_gene: TRBV4-1
d_gene: TRBD2
j_gene: TRBJ2-7
abundance: few

CDR3nt: TGTGCCAGCAGGCGGACTAGCGGGATAGAGACCCAGTACTTC
CDR3aa: CASRRTSGIETQYF
v_gene: TRBV7-2
d_gene: TRBD2
j_gene: TRBJ2-5
abundance: .

CDR3nt: TGTGCCAGCTCACCGGGACTGAGACAAGAGACCCAGTACTTC
CDR3aa: CASSPGLRQETQYF
v_gene: TRBV18
d_gene: .
j_gene: TRBJ2-5
abundance: .

CDR3nt: TGCAGCGTCTACCCCCAGGGGGCGAACACCGGGGAGCTGTTTTTT
CDR3aa: CSVYPQGANTGELFF
v_gene: TRBV29-1
d_gene: TRBD1
j_gene: TRBJ2-2
abundance: .

CDR3nt: TGTGCCATATCCTGGGGCAGGGGACGAATTGGAAACACCATATATTTT
CDR3aa: CAISWGRGRIGNTIYF
v_gene: TRBV27
d_gene: .
j_gene: TRBJ1-3
abundance: .

CDR3nt: TGTGCCTTACTAGCGGGGGGCGACACCGGGGAGCTGTTTTTT
CDR3aa: CALLAGGDTGELFF
v_gene: TRBV30
d_gene: TRBD2
j_gene: TRBJ2-2
abundance: few

CDR3nt: TGCAGCGTGGCGACTACAGGGGAGCCCTACGAGCAGTACTTC
CDR3aa: CSVATTGEPYEQYF
v_gene: TRBV29-1
d_gene: TRBD1
j_gene: TRBJ2-7
abundance: .

CDR3nt: TGTGCCAGCAGCCAAGATCTAGGGACAGGGGTCCACGAGCAGTACTTC
CDR3aa: CASSQDLGTGVHEQYF
v_gene: TRBV4-2
d_gene: TRBD1
j_gene: TRBJ2-7
abundance: .

CDR3nt: TGTGCCAGCAGCTTGAGTGGCAGGGGGTCTGGAAACACCATATATTTT
CDR3aa: CASSLSGRGSGNTIYF
v_gene: TRBV5-6
d_gene: TRBD1
j_gene: TRBJ1-3
abundance: .

CDR3nt: TGTGCCAGCAGCCGTAGGACAGGAGACTACGAGCAGTACTTC
CDR3aa: CASSRRTGDYEQYF
v_gene: TRBV28
d_gene: TRBD1
j_gene: TRBJ2-7
abundance: .

CDR3nt: TGTGCCAGCAGCTCCTCTGCGGGGGGTCCCTACGAGCAGTACTTC
CDR3aa: CASSSSAGGPYEQYF
v_gene: TRBV7-6
d_gene: TRBD2
j_gene: TRBJ2-7
abundance: .

CDR3nt: TGTGCCAGCAACCTAGGAGGTTTATCAGAGCAGTTCTTC
CDR3aa: CASNLGGLSEQFF
v_gene: TRBV2
d_gene: .
j_gene: TRBJ2-1
abundance: .

CDR3nt: TGTGTCAGAAGCCAGACAGTAATGAGCTCTGGGGCCAACGTCCTGACTTTC
CDR3aa: CVRSQTVMSSGANVLTF
v_gene: TRBV7-5
d_gene: .
j_gene: TRBJ2-6
abundance: .

CDR3nt: TGTGCCAGCAGTCAACAGGGGGTCGCCGGGGAGCTGTTTTTT
CDR3aa: CASSQQGVAGELFF
v_gene: TRBV2
d_gene: TRBD1
j_gene: TRBJ2-2
abundance: .

CDR3nt: TGCGCCAGCAGTCCCTGGACTAGTTTGTACGAGCAGTACTTC
CDR3aa: CASSPWTSLYEQYF
v_gene: TRBV23-1
d_gene: TRBD2
j_gene: TRBJ2-7
abundance: .

CDR3nt: TGTGCCAGCAGCTTAGGGCCTAGCGGTAGCCACTACGAGCAGTACTTC
CDR3aa: CASSLGPSGSHYEQYF
v_gene: TRBV11-2
d_gene: TRBD2
j_gene: TRBJ2-7
abundance: .

CDR3nt: TGTGCCAGCAGCTTGCTCGGGAGCATCCTCGAGCAGTACTTC
CDR3aa: CASSLLGSILEQYF
v_gene: TRBV5-6
d_gene: .
j_gene: TRBJ2-7
abundance: .

CDR3nt: TGTGCCAGCAGCGTAGCTACGTGGGTTAGCGGGGGTGGCACAGATACGCAGTATTTT
CDR3aa: CASSVATWVSGGGTDTQYF
v_gene: TRBV9
d_gene: TRBD2
j_gene: TRBJ2-3
abundance: .

CDR3nt: TGCGCCAGCAGCCAAGATCTAGCGGGGGGCGAAGGGATGTTTTTT
CDR3aa: CASSQDLAGGEGMFF
v_gene: TRBV4-3
d_gene: TRBD2
j_gene: TRBJ2-2
abundance: once

CDR3nt: TGTGCCAGCAGCTTAGTCCAGCCAGACTTCGGCTACACCTTC
CDR3aa: CASSLVQPDFGYTF
v_gene: TRBV13
d_gene: .
j_gene: TRBJ1-2
abundance: .

CDR3nt: TGTGCCAGCAGCTTGACAGGTACTAACTATGGCTACACCTTC
CDR3aa: CASSLTGTNYGYTF
v_gene: TRBV28
d_gene: .
j_gene: TRBJ1-2
abundance: few

CDR3nt: TGCGCCAGCAGCCAAAGTACGCGGGGGGACCAAGAGACCCAGTACTTC
CDR3aa: CASSQSTRGDQETQYF
v_gene: TRBV4-1
d_gene: TRBD2
j_gene: TRBJ2-5
abundance: once

CDR3nt: TGTGCCAGCAGTACTCGTCGGGACAGCGGGGAGACCCAGTACTTC
CDR3aa: CASSTRRDSGETQYF
v_gene: TRBV6-5
d_gene: .
j_gene: TRBJ2-5
abundance: .

CDR3nt: TGTGCCAGCACCCGGGACAGGGAATATGGCTACACCTTC
CDR3aa: CASTRDREYGYTF
v_gene: TRBV27
d_gene: TRBD1
j_gene: TRBJ1-2
abundance: .

CDR3nt: TGTGCCAGCAAATCTTCGGGCAGGGGACTAAACACCAGGGAGCTGTTTTTT
CDR3aa: CASKSSGRGLNTRELFF
v_gene: TRBV27
d_gene: .
j_gene: TRBJ2-2
abundance: .

CDR3nt: TGTGCCACCTTCGGCACTACAACTACCCCAGATACGCAGTATTTT
CDR3aa: CATFGTTTTPDTQYF
v_gene: TRBV10-3
d_gene: .
j_gene: TRBJ2-3
abundance: .

CDR3nt: TGTGCCAGCAGTTTTCCCGCCGGGGGGCTTCTCTACAATGAGCAGTTCTTC
CDR3aa: CASSFPAGGLLYNEQFF
v_gene: TRBV28
d_gene: .
j_gene: TRBJ2-1
abundance: .

CDR3nt: TGCGCCAGCAGCCAATTTCCGGGACAGACTATCGGGGAGCTGTTTTTT
CDR3aa: CASSQFPGQTIGELFF
v_gene: TRBV4-1
d_gene: TRBD1
j_gene: TRBJ2-2
abundance: .

CDR3nt: TGTGCCAGCAGAGACCTCGTGCGGAACCAAGAGACCCAGTACTTC
CDR3aa: CASRDLVRNQETQYF
v_gene: TRBV6-1
d_gene: .
j_gene: TRBJ2-5
abundance: few